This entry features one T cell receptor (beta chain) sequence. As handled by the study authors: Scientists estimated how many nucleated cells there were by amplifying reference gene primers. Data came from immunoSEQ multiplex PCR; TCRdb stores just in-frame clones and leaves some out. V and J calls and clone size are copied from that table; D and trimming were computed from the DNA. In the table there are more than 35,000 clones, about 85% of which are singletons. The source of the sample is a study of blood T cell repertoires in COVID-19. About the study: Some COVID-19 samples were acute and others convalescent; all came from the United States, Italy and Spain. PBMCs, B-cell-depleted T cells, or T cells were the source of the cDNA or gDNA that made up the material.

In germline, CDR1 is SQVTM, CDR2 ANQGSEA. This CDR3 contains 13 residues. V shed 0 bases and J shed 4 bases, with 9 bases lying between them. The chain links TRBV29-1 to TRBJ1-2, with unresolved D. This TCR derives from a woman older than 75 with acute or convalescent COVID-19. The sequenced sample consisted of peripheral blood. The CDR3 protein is CSVEEGVPYGYTF. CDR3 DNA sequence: TGCAGCGTTGAAGAGGGAGTCCCCTATGGCTACACCTTC.